The 15 T cell receptor beta chains below were found in one sample sequenced in a study of blood T cell repertoires in COVID-19. The assay was immunoSEQ multiplex PCR, and TCRdb's table has in-frame clones only and misses some. This sample carries roughly 290,000 clones, roughly 90% of them seen once, and the ten largest clones take under 15%. Material: peripheral blood. The source of these receptors is an older woman with acute or convalescent COVID-19.

This clone was seen a handful of times. The rearrangement uses TRBV28 and TRBJ1-2; 7 bases agree with TRBD1. The CDR3 is 13 residues long. CDR1 is MDHEN and CDR2 is SYDVKM in the germline V gene. V lost 6 bases, J lost 8 bases, and 9 bases stayed unmatched. This CDR3 reads CASSSDRVGGYTF. As DNA, the CDR3 is TGTGCCAGCAGCTCCGACAGGGTAGGAGGCTACACCTTC.

This CDR3 is CASSKSSGELFF. CDR3 nucleotides: TGCGCCAGCAGCAAAAGCTCCGGGGAGCTGTTTTTT. The V gene is TRBV5-1, the J gene TRBJ2-2; D ambiguous. Between the trimmed V and J ends, which lost 4 bases and 6 bases, there was a span of 7 bases. In germline, CDR1 is SGHRS, CDR2 YFSETQ. This CDR3 has 12 amino acids.

This sequence joins TRBV2 and TRBJ2-1, with D unclear. Germline V CDR1 and CDR2: SNHLY, FYNNEI. With 8 bases removed from V and 10 bases from J, the gap between germline ends came to 12 bases. The CDR3 has 11 residues. The CDR3 reads CASRGSIEQFF. The DNA of the CDR3 is TGTGCCAGCCGAGGCTCGATCGAGCAGTTCTTC.

CDR3 sequence: CASSLGGHGYTF. The CDR3 bases are TGTGCCAGCAGTTTAGGAGGCCATGGCTACACCTTC. This chain uses TRBV12-3 or TRBV12-4 with TRBJ1-2; D gene uncertain. The CDR3 length is 12 residues. Between the trimmed V and J ends, which lost 1 base and 6 bases, there was a span of 6 bases.

V usage is TRBV3-1 (or the pseudogene TRBV3-2) and J usage is TRBJ2-1, with D unclear. Trimming took 7 bases from V and 7 from J, leaving 8 bases between them. This CDR3 contains 11 residues. Germline V CDR1 and CDR2: LGHDT, YNNKEL (reference sequence). The CDR3 DNA follows: TGTGCCAGCACCCAGGCAAATGAGCAGTTCTTC. Translated: CASTQANEQFF.

The chain carries TRBV10-3 and TRBJ1-1; D is unclear. V lost 2 bases and J lost 5, with 6 bases in between. Germline V gene sequence: CDR1 ENHRY, CDR2 SYGVKD. This CDR3 has 12 amino acids. CDR3 loop: CAISEPGTEAFF. The CDR3 bases are TGTGCCATCAGTGAGCCGGGGACTGAAGCTTTCTTT.

The CDR3 DNA reads TGTGCCAGCAGCCAAGAAGGAGGGCTGAGTCAGCCCCAGCATTTT. Residues: CASSQEGGLSQPQHF. The chain couples TRBV4-2 to TRBJ1-5; D remains ambiguous. The V and J ends lost 0 bases and 6 bases respectively, with 12 bases between them. CDR1 LGHNA and CDR2 YNFKEQ come from the germline V gene. This CDR3 comprises 15 residues.

A word on this clone: A much larger clone differs by one base, so this may be a read error. The rearrangement joins TRBV28 to TRBJ2-7, with D hard to call. This CDR3 is 13 amino acids long. The V gene lost 2 bases and the J gene lost 3 bases, with 8 bases spanning the gap. Germline loops: CDR1 MDHEN, CDR2 SYDVKM. The CDR3 here is CASSLGELYEQYF. CDR3 in DNA: TGTGCCAGCAGTTTAGGAGAGCTCTACGAGCAGTACTTC.

The V call is TRBV28, the J call TRBJ1-6; the match to TRBD1 covers 7 bases. CDR3 size: 13 residues. Trimming at V came to 3 bases and at J to 8 bases, leaving 1 base not matched to a gene. Germline loops: CDR1 MDHEN, CDR2 SYDVKM. The CDR3 DNA reads TGTGCCAGCAGTTTCAGGGGGTATTCACCCCTCCACTTT. Translation gives CASSFRGYSPLHF.

The rearrangement links TRBV6-1 to TRBJ2-7, with TRBD1 identical over 9 bases. This CDR3 is built from 14 residues. The germline gives CDR1 MNHNS, CDR2 SASEGT. V shed 6 bases, J shed 3 bases, and the junction held 6 bases outside the gene matches. CDR3 loop: CASRPGTGIYEQYF. The CDR3 nucleotides read TGTGCCAGCAGGCCCGGGACAGGGATCTACGAGCAGTACTTC.

The table lists this clone with a count of one. The chain is built from TRBV6-6 and TRBJ2-3; 8 bases match TRBD2. CDR1 is MNHNY, CDR2 SVGAGI, per germline (reference sequence). The CDR3 contains 14 residues. V gave up 6 bases and J gave up 0 bases; unmatched junction bases: 2. CDR3 loop: CASRIAGSTDTQYF. Here the CDR3 DNA reads TGTGCCAGCAGGATAGCGGGGAGCACAGATACGCAGTATTTT.

The rearrangement joins TRBV24-1 to TRBJ2-1, with TRBD2 identical over 12 bases. The CDR3 is 15 amino acids. The germline V gene encodes CDR1 KGHDR and CDR2 SFDVKD. Trimming cost V 4 bases and J 5 bases; bases outside gene matches: 2. This chain's CDR3 is CATSDPSGGDNEQFF. CDR3 nucleotide sequence: TGTGCCACCAGTGACCCTAGCGGGGGGGACAATGAGCAGTTCTTC.

This clone was recorded a few times. This rearrangement joins TRBV7-2 to TRBJ2-5; D is undetermined. Germline V lookup: CDR1 SGHTA, CDR2 FQGNSA. The CDR3 is 13 amino acids. V dropped 1 base and J dropped 4 bases, with 7 bases sitting between them. The CDR3 DNA reads as TGTGCCAGCAGCTTAGGCGTGAGAGAGACCCAGTACTTC. Protein sequence: CASSLGVRETQYF. Variable domain in full (rest from reference TRBV7-2 and TRBJ2-5): GAGVSQSPSNKVTEKGKDVELRCDPISGHTALYWYRQSLGQGLEFLIYFQGNSAPDKSGLPSDRFSAERTGGSVSTLTIQRTQQEDSAVYLCASSLGVRETQYFGPGTRLLVL.

V and J are TRBV2 and TRBJ1-5, with D tentatively TRBD1 (6 bases). V shed 8 bases and J shed 0 bases, with 14 bases lying between them. Looked up from germline, CDR1 is SNHLY and CDR2 is FYNNEI. This CDR3 contains 15 residues. For the CDR3, the DNA is TGTGCCAGCTCGGACAGCTACTATAGCAATCAGCCCCAGCATTTT. It is translated as CASSDSYYSNQPQHF.

This rearrangement joins TRBV19 to TRBJ2-2; D call uncertain. The CDR3 has 12 amino acids. CDR1 is LNHDA and CDR2 is SQIVND in the germline V gene (reference sequence). Trimming left V 5 bases short and J 1 base short, with 2 bases between. The CDR3 nucleotides read TGTGCCAGTAGTCGGAACACCGGGGAGCTGTTTTTT. This gives the protein CASSRNTGELFF.